This note documents a single TCR beta chain sequence. Its specificity is unknown. TCR beta CDR3 sequences were amplified from RNA transcripts. TCR CDR3 regions were first amplified by RT-PCR with HTBI primers. TCRdb called the multiplex PCR reads again in MiXCR, with one record for every CDR3 protein. Of over 500,000 distinct CDR3 sequences listed, 46% are singletons. The data derive from a study of T cells in Graves' hyperthyroidism and ophthalmopathy. Orbital computed tomography, thyroid ultrasound, serum thyroxine and TRAb, and clinical symptoms together informed the diagnoses. J gave up 3 bases and V 5 bases, and 7 bases lay outside the gene matches. Germline-derived CDR1 and CDR2 are SGHRS and YFSETQ. This CDR3 has 14 amino acids. Broader study findings: Blood also carried most thyroid clonotypes expanded above 0.001. For ophthalmopathy, model prediction preceded onset by a median around six months.

This receptor was taken from an adult woman with Graves' disease, either hyperthyroidism or ophthalmopathy (not recorded which). The specimen was peripheral blood or thyroid tissue (not recorded which). This chain connects TRBV5-1 to TRBJ1-1; 7 bases agree with TRBD1. CDR3 sequence: CASSIYQGDTEAFF. CDR3 nucleotide sequence: TGCGCCAGCAGTATTTATCAGGGGGACACTGAAGCTTTCTTT.